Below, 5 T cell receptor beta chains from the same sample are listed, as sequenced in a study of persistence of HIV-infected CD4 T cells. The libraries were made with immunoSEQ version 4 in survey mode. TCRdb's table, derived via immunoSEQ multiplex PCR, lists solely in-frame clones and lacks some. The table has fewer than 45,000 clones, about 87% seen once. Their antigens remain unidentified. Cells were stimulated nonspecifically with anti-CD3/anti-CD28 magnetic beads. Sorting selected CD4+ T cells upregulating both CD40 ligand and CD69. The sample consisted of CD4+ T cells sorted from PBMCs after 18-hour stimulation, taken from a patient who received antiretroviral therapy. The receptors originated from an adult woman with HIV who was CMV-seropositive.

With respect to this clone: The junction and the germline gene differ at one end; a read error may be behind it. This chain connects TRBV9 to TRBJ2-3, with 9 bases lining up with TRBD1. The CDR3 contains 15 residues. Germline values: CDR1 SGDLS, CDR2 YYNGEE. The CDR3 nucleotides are TGTGCCAGCAGCTTAAGTCCCGGGACAGGGATGGGACCTATTTTT. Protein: CASSLSPGTGMGPIF.

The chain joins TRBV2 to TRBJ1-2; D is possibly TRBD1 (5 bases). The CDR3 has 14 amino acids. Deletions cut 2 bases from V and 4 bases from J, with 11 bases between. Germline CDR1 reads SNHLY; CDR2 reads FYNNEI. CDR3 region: CASSEQMGVYGYTF. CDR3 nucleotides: TGTGCCAGCAGTGAACAGATGGGGGTCTATGGCTACACCTTC.

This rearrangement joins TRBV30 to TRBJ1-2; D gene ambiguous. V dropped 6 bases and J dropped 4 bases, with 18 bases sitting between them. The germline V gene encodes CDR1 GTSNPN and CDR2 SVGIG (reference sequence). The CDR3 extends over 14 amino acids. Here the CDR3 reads CACLTQLSGYGYTF. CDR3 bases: TGTGCCTGCCTCACACAGCTTTCGGGCTATGGCTACACCTTC. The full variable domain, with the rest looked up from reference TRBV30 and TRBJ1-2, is SQTIHQWPATLVQPVGSPLSLECTVEGTSNPNLYWYRQAAGRGLQLLFYSVGIGQISSEVPQNLSASRPQDRQFILSSKKLLLSDSGFYLCACLTQLSGYGYTFGSGTRLTVV.

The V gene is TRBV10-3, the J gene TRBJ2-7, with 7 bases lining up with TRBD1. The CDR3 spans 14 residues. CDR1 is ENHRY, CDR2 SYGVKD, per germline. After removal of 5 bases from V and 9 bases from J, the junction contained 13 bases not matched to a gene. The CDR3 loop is CAISPTGALSGQYV. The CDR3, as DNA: TGTGCCATCAGTCCCACAGGGGCGCTATCTGGGCAGTACGTC.

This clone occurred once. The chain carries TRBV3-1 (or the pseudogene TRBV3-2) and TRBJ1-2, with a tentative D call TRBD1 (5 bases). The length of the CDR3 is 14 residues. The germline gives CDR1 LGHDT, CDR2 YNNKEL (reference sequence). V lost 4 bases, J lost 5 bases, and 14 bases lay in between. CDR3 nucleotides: TGTGCCAGCAGCCCCCTCTGGAGGGGATATGGCTACACCTTC. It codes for CASSPLWRGYGYTF.